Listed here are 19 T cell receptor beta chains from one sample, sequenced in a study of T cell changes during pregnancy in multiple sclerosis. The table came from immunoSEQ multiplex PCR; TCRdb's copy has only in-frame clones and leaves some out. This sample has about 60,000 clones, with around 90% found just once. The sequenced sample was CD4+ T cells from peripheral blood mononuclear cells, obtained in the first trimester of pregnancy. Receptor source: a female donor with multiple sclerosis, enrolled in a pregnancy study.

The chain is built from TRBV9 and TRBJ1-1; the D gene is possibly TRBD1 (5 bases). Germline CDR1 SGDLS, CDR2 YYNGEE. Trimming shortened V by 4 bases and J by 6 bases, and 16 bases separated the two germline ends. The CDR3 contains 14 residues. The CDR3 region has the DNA TGTGCCAGCAGCCCCCGGGGCGGGGGTGCTGAAGCTTTCTTT. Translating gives CASSPRGGGAEAFF.

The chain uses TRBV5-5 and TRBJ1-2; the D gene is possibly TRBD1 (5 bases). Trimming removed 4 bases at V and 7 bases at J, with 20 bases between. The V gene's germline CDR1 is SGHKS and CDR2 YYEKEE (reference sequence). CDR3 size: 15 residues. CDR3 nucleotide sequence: TGTGCCAGCAGCGTCCGGGGGGATTCCCGGGGTGGCTACACCTTC. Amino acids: CASSVRGDSRGGYTF. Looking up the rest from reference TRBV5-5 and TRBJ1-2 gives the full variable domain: DAGVTQSPTHLIKTRGQQVTLRCSPISGHKSVSWYQQVLGQGPQFIFQYYEKEERGRGNFPDRFSARQFPNYSSELNVNALLLGDSALYLCASSVRGDSRGGYTFGSGTRLTVV.

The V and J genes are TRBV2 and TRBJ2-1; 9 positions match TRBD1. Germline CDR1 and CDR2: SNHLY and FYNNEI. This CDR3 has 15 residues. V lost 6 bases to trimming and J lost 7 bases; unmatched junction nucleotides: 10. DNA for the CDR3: TGTGCCAGCAGCGTAACAGGGGGCGACAGGAATGAGCAGTTCTTC. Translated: CASSVTGGDRNEQFF. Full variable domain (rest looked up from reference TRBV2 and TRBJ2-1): EPEVTQTPSHQVTQMGQEVILRCVPISNHLYFYWYRQILGQKVEFLVSFYNNEISEKSEIFDDQFSVERPDGSNFTLKIRSTKLEDSAMYFCASSVTGGDRNEQFFGPGTRLTVL.

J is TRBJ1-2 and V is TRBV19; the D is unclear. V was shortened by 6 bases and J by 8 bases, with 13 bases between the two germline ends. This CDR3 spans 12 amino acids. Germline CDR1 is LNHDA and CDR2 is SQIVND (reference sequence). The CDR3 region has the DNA TGTGCCAGTAGCAGAACCCAGCGGGGCTACACCTTC. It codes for CASSRTQRGYTF.

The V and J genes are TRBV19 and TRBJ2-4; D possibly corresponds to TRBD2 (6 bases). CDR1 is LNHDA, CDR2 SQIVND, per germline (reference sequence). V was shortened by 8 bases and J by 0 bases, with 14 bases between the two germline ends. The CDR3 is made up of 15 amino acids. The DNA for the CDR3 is TGTGCCAGTCAAGATGTGGGACTAGCCAAAAACATTCAGTACTTC. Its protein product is CASQDVGLAKNIQYF.

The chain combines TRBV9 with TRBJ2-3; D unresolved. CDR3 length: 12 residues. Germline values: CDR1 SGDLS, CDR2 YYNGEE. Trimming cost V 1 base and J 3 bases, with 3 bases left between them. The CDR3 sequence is CASSVITDTQYF. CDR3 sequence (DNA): TGTGCCAGCAGCGTAATAACAGATACGCAGTATTTT.

Written as DNA, the CDR3 is TGTGCCAGCAGCAGCCCCCCCCCTAGCGGGCCCGACCCCTACGAGCAGTACTTC. It codes for CASSSPPPSGPDPYEQYF. The V call is TRBV5-6, the J call TRBJ2-7, with 8 positions matching TRBD2. V shed 4 bases, J shed 2 bases, and the junction held 17 bases outside the gene matches. There are 18 residues in the CDR3. Germline CDR1 and CDR2: SGHDT and YYEEEE.

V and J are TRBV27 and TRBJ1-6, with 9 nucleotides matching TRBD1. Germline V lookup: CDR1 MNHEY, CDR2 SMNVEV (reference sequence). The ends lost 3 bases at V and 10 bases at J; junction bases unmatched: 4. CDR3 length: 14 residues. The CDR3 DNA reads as TGTGCCAGCAGTTTCGGGGACAGGGCGTCACCCCTCCACTTT. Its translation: CASSFGDRASPLHF.

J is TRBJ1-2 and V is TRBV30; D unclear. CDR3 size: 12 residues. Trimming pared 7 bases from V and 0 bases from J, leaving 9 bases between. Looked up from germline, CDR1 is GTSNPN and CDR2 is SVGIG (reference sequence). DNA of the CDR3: TGTGCCTCGGACGGGGCTAACTATGGCTACACCTTC. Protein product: CASDGANYGYTF.

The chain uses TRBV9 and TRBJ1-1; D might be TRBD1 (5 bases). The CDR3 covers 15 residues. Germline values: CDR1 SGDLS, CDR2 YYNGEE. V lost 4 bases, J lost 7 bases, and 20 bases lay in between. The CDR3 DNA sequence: TGTGCCAGCAGCACGCGGGACTCAGGACGGGTTGAAGCTTTCTTT. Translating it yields CASSTRDSGRVEAFF. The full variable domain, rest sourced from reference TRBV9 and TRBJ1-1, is DSGVTQTPKHLITATGQRVTLRCSPRSGDLSVYWYQQSLDQGLQFLIQYYNGEERAKGNILERFSAQQFPDLHSELNLSSLELGDSALYFCASSTRDSGRVEAFFGQGTRLTVV.

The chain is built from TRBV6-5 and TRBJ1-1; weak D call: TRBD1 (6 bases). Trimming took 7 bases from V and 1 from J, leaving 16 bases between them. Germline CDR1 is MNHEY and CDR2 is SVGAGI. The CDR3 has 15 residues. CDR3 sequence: CASTSPRGANTEAFF. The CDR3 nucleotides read TGTGCCAGCACCTCACCTCGGGGGGCGAACACTGAAGCTTTCTTT.

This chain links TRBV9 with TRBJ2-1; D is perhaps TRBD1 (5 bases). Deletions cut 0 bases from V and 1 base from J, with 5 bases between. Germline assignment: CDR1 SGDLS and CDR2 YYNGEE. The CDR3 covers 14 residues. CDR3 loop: CASSVDRSYNEQFF. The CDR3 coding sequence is TGTGCCAGCAGCGTAGACAGGTCCTACAATGAGCAGTTCTTC.

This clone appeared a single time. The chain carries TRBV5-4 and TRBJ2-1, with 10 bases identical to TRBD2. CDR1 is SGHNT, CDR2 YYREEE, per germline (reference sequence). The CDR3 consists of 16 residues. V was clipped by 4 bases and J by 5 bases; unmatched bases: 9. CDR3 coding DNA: TGTGCCAGCAGCCCAAAGGCAGCGGGGGGGAACAATGAGCAGTTCTTC. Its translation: CASSPKAAGGNNEQFF.

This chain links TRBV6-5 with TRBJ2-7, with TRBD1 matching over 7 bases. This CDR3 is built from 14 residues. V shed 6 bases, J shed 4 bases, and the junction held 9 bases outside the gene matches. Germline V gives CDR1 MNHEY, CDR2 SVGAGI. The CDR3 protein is CASRSGTEIYEQYF. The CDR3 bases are TGTGCCAGCAGGTCCGGGACAGAGATATACGAGCAGTACTTC.

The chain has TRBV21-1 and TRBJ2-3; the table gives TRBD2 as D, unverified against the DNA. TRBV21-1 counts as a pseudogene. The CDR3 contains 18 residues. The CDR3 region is CAALGVAGAILFTDTQYF. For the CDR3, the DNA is TGTGCCGCCCTGGGGGTAGCGGGGGCCATACTTTTCACAGATACGCAGTATTTT.

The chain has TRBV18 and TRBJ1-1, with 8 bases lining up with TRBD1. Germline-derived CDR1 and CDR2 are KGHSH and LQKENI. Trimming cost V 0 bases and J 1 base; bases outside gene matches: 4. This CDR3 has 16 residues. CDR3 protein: CASSPPVRGRNTEAFF. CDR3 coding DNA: TGTGCCAGCTCACCACCAGTCAGGGGGCGGAACACTGAAGCTTTCTTT.

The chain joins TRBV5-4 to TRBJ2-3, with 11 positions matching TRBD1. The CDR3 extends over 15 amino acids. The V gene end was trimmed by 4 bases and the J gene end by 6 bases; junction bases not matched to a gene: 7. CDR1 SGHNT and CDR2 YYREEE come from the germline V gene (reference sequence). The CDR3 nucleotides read TGTGCCAGCAGCCTATGGACAGGGGGCCCGGATACGCAGTATTTT. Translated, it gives CASSLWTGGPDTQYF.

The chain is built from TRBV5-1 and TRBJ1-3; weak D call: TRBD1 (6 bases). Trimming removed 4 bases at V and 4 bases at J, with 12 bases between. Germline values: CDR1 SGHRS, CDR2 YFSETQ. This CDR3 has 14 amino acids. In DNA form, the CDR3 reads TGCGCCAGCAGCCTAGGGGGACCCGGAAACACCATATATTTT. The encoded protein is CASSLGGPGNTIYF.

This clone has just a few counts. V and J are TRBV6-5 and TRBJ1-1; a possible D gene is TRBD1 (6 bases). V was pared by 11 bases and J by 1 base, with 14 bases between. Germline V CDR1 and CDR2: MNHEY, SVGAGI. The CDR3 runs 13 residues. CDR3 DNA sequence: TGTGCCGTAAGTGGACAGACGAACACTGAAGCTTTCTTT. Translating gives CAVSGQTNTEAFF.